Described below is a single TCR beta chain sequence and its context. Its antigen is not known. Assay used: immunoSEQ multiplex PCR; TCRdb lists only in-frame clones, some missing. This sample's clone table lists about 140,000 clones. This sample is part of a study of T cell responses to AZD1222 COVID-19 vaccine. Overall study results and limits: Clonal diversity may have been underestimated, and the donors were mostly white British, with more females than males.

V lost 4 bases and J lost 1, with 7 bases in between. The germline CDR1 and CDR2 sequences are LGHDT and YNNKEL (reference sequence). The length of the CDR3 is 13 residues. This rearrangement joins TRBV3-1 (or the pseudogene TRBV3-2) to TRBJ1-2, with D uncertain. Material: peripheral blood. The clonotype was recovered from an adult in good health. The CDR3 coding sequence is TGTGCCAGCAGCCTCAGTCTTAACTATGGCTACACCTTC. This codes for CASSLSLNYGYTF.